The source of this TCR beta chain is a study of beta chain features in type 1 diabetes. Overall study results and limits: Patients with Type 1 diabetes showed moderately but significantly shorter TCRB CDR3s in all four CD4+ subsets.

Investigators reverse transcribed all isolated RNA, so they sequenced expressed TCRB transcripts. Sequenced by immunoSEQ multiplex PCR; TCRdb stores in-frame clones only, minus some. In the table there are hundreds of thousands of clones, more than 12% of which are singletons. V dropped 10 bases and J dropped 8 bases, with 12 bases sitting between them. The CDR3 runs 11 residues. The germline V gene encodes CDR1 LGHNA and CDR2 YSLEER. This clone has a handful of counts. Its antigen is not known. This receptor was identified in a man in his late teens or twenties with type 1 diabetes. Material: naive CD4+ T cells from blood. The V and J genes are TRBV4-3 and TRBJ2-1, with D unclear. In DNA, the CDR3 is TGCGCCACAAGGAATCCCGATGAGCAGTTCTTC. Translation gives CATRNPDEQFF.